This TCR beta chain comes out of a study of shared clonotypes between healthy human individuals. Note on this clone: Its antigen is not known.

Points from the study as a whole: The sole specimen, blood, was sampled, and tissue repertoires likely differ.

V shed 4 bases and J shed 1 base, with 7 bases lying between them. The CDR3 length is 13 residues. In germline, CDR1 is SEHNR, CDR2 FQNEAQ (reference sequence). As originally analysed: Quality scores were absent from the junction-only immunoSEQ sequences, so filtering differed. The data were produced by immunoSEQ multiplex PCR, yet TCRdb's version contains in-frame clones alone and is incomplete. That table is the source of V, J and clone size, and D and trimming were worked out from the DNA. The data contain a few million clones, approximately 93% of them singletons. The receptor was isolated from a man younger than 30 in good health. Some clones in this sample may be carry-over from other donors' samples. The V and J genes are TRBV7-9 and TRBJ1-2, with D perhaps TRBD1 (5 bases). The sample taken for sequencing was naive CD4+ T cells from PBMCs. Subset described: CD45RA+ positively selected. The CDR3: CASSWGVNYGYTF. DNA of the CDR3: TGTGCCAGCAGCTGGGGGGTTAACTATGGCTACACCTTC.